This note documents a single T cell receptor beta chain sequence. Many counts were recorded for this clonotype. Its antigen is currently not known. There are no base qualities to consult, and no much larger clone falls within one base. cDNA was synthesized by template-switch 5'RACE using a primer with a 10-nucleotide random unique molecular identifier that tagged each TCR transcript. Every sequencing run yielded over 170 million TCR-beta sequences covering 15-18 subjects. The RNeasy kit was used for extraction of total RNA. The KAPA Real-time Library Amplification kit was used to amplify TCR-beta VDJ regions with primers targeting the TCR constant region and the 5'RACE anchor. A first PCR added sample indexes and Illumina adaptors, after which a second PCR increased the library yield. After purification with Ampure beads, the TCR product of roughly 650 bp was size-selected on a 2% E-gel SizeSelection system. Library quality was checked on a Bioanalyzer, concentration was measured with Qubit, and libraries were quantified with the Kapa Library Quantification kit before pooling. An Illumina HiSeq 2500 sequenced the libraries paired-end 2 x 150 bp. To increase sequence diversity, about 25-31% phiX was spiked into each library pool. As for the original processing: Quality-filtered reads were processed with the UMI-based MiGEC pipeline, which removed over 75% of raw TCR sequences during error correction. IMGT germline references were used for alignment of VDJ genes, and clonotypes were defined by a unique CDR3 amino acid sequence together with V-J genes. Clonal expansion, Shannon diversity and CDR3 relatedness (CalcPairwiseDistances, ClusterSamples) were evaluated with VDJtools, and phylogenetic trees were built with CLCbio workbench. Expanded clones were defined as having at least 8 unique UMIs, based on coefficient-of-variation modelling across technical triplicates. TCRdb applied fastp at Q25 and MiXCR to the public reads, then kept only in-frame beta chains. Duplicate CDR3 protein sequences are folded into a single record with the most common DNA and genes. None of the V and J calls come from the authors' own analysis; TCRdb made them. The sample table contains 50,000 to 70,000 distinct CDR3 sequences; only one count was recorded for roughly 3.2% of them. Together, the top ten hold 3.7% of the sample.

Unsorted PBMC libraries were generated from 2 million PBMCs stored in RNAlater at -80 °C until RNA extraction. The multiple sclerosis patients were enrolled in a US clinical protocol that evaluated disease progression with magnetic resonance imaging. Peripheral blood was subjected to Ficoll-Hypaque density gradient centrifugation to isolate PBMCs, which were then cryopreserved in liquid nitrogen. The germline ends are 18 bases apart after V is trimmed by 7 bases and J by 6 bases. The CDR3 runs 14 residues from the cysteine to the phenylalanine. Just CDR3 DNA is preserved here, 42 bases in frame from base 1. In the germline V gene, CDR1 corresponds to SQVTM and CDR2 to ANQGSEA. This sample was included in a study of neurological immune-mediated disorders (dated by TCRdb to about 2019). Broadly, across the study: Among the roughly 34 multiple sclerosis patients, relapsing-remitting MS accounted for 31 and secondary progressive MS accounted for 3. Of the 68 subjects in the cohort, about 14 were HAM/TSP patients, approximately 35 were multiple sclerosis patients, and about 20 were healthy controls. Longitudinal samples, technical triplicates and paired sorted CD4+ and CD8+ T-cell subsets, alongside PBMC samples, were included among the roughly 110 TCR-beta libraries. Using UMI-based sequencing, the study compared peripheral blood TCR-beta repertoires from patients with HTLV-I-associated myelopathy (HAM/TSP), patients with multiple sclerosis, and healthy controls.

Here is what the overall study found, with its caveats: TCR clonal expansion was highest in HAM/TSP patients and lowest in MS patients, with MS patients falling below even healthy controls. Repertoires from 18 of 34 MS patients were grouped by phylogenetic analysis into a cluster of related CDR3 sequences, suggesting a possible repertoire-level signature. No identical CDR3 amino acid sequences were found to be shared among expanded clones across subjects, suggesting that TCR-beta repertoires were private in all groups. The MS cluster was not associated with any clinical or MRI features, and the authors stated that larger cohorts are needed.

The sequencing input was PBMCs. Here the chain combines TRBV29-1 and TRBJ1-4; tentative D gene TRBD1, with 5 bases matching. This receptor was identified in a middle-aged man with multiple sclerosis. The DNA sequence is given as TGCAGCGGGTCAACAGGCACCAACCATGAAAAACTGTTTTTT. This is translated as CSGSTGTNHEKLFF.